Listed below are T cell receptor beta chains from one sample, sequenced in a study of blood T cells in healthy people across ages. TCRdb reanalysed the 5' RACE reads using MiXCR and keeps one entry per CDR3 protein. This table holds just over 1 million distinct CDR3 sequences, roughly 45% found once. Material: blood. These receptors came from a woman aged 55-70 years in good health. Both conserved end residues are part of each CDR3. The D gene is left open where the match is weak. The size field is filled for only some rows; it gives once, few, many or a size class.

>.|.|TRBJ2-6|14|TRBV10-3
CAIKKYSGANVLTF
TGTGCCATCAAAAAGTACTCTGGGGCCAACGTCCTGACTTTC
>many|TRBD1|TRBJ1-4|16|TRBV12-3/TRBV12-4
CASSLRHGTGVEKLFF
TGTGCCAGCAGTTTGCGGCACGGGACAGGGGTTGAAAAACTGTTTTTT
>few|TRBD2|TRBJ2-5|19|TRBV14
CASSQAPGLAVPGLRTQYF
TGTGCCAGCAGCCAGGCCCCGGGACTAGCGGTACCGGGTCTTAGGACCCAGTACTTC
>.|TRBD2|TRBJ2-7|14|TRBV9
CASSVTAGSYEQYF
TGTGCCAGCAGCGTGACAGCGGGATCCTACGAGCAGTACTTC
>.|TRBD2|TRBJ2-3|20|TRBV15
CATSRDPRRLAGGPSDTQYF
TGTGCCACCAGCAGAGATCCCCGACGACTAGCGGGAGGGCCATCAGATACGCAGTATTTT
>.|TRBD2|TRBJ2-1|18|TRBV5-1
CASSRILLAGGPGNEQFF
TGCGCCAGCAGCCGTATACTTCTAGCGGGAGGGCCGGGGAATGAGCAGTTCTTC
>.|.|TRBJ2-7|15|TRBV28
CASSLSAASSYEQYF
TGTGCCAGCAGTTTATCGGCAGCTAGCTCCTACGAGCAGTACTTC
>.|TRBD1|TRBJ1-5|14|TRBV3-1
CASSRDRASQPQHF
TGTGCCAGCAGCCGGGACAGGGCCAGTCAGCCCCAGCATTTT
>few|TRBD2|TRBJ2-1|17|TRBV12-5
CASGFLAGSGRKNEQFF
TGTGCTAGTGGTTTCCTCGCGGGTAGCGGGAGAAAGAATGAGCAGTTCTTC
>few|TRBD2|TRBJ2-1|16|TRBV20-1
CSASRLAGGLYNEQFF
TGCAGTGCTAGCCGACTAGCGGGAGGTCTCTACAATGAGCAGTTCTTT
>few|TRBD2|TRBJ2-5|15|TRBV7-2
CASSSTLTSGSVQYF
TGTGCCAGCAGCTCCACTTTGACTAGCGGGAGCGTGCAGTACTTC
>.|TRBD1|TRBJ2-7|16|TRBV12-3/TRBV12-4
CASRDTGTGGVYEQYF
TGTGCCAGCAGGGATACCGGGACAGGGGGGGTCTACGAGCAGTACTTC
>few|TRBD2|TRBJ2-3|15|TRBV12-3/TRBV12-4
CASRPAGEGKDTQYF
TGTGCCAGCAGACCAGCGGGAGAAGGGAAAGATACGCAGTATTTT
>.|.|TRBJ2-5|13|TRBV6-6
CASSDPRAETQYF
TGTGCCAGCAGTGACCCCCGCGCGGAGACCCAGTACTTC
>few|.|TRBJ2-1|12|TRBV7-9
CASSLIASEQFF
TGTGCCAGCAGCTTAATAGCATCAGAGCAGTTCTTC
>few|.|TRBJ2-7|14|TRBV9
CASSPGQTASEQYF
TGTGCCAGCAGCCCAGGACAGACAGCGTCCGAGCAGTACTTC
>.|.|TRBJ2-5|13|TRBV29-1
CSVVWPPGETQYF
TGCAGCGTTGTATGGCCCCCCGGAGAGACCCAGTACTTC
>many|TRBD1|TRBJ1-1|14|TRBV7-3
CASSPGQGNTEAFF
TGTGCCAGCAGCCCGGGACAGGGCAACACTGAAGCTTTCTTT
>.|TRBD1|TRBJ1-6|15|TRBV5-1
CASSLEVRGNSPLHF
TGCGCCAGCAGCTTGGAGGTCAGGGGGAATTCACCCCTCCACTTT
>few|.|TRBJ2-1|11|TRBV2
CASSWAHEQFF
TGTGCCAGCAGTTGGGCCCATGAGCAGTTCTTC
>.|TRBD1|TRBJ2-2|14|TRBV10-3
CAAGRDRGTGELFF
TGTGCCGCGGGCCGGGACAGGGGTACCGGGGAGCTGTTTTTT
>.|.|TRBJ2-7|14|TRBV15
CAISRVGGDDEQYF
TGTGCCATCAGCAGAGTCGGGGGAGACGACGAGCAGTACTTC